The clone carrying this TCR beta chain was recorded many times. V lost 6 bases, J lost 8 bases, and 6 bases stayed unmatched. This CDR3 has 12 residues. CDR1 is MDHEN and CDR2 is SYDVKM in the germline V gene. Researchers defined stable Graves' hyperthyroidism as no ophthalmopathy progression within 18 months. This entry belongs to a study of T cells in Graves' hyperthyroidism and ophthalmopathy. TCR beta CDR3 region amplification was performed from RNA transcripts. Primed by the HTBI set, a first-round RT-PCR was run on the TCR CDR3. Via MiXCR, TCRdb re-called the multiplex PCR reads, giving one row per CDR3 protein. The repertoire consists of around 450,000 distinct CDR3 sequences, with around 16% occurring once and the leading ten covering roughly 7.4%.

This sequence joins TRBV28 and TRBJ2-5; 7 nucleotides align to TRBD1. The TCR was taken from a woman aged 18-30 years with Graves' hyperthyroidism. Sequencing used blood. Here the CDR3 DNA reads TGTGCCAGCAGCCACTACAGGGGAACCCAGTACTTC. Its translation is CASSHYRGTQYF.